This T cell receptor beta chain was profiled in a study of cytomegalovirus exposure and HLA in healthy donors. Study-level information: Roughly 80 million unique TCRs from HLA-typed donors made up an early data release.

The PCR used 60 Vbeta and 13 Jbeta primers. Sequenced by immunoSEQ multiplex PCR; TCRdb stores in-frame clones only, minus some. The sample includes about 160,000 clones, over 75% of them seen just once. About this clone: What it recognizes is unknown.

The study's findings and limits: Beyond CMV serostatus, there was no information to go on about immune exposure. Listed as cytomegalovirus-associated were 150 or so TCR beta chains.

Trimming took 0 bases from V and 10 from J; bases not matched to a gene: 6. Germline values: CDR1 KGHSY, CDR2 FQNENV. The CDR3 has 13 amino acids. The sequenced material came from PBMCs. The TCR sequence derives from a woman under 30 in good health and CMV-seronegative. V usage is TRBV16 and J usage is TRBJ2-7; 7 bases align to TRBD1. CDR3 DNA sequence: TGTGCCAGCAGCCAATCGTCCGGGACAGTCCAGTACTTC. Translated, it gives CASSQSSGTVQYF.